A selection of T cell receptor beta chains follows, all from one sample in a study of T cells in Graves' hyperthyroidism and ophthalmopathy. TCRdb reprocessed the multiplex PCR reads with MiXCR, giving one entry per CDR3 protein. Among hundreds of thousands of distinct CDR3 sequences listed, about 20% were seen once. Sequenced input: blood. All receptors come from a young man with Graves' ophthalmopathy. Each CDR3 is given with its conserved first and last residue. The order of the fields is D gene, clone size, V gene, J gene, CDR3 DNA, CDR3 protein. D genes are given only for firm matches. Expanded clones are given a class, and other clones once, few, many or no size at all.

TRBD1,few,TRBV6-6,TRBJ2-6,TGTGCCAGCAGTTACCGGGACAGGGGAGTAAGATCTGGGGCCAACGTCCTGACTTTC,CASSYRDRGVRSGANVLTF
.,few,TRBV20-1,TRBJ1-1,TGCAGTGCTAGAGGGCCAGGGGCCCGGAGCACTGAAGCTTTCTTT,CSARGPGARSTEAFF
.,.,TRBV7-9,TRBJ1-4,TGTGCCAGCAGCTTAGTGGTTTTGGCCGCATCGCGGACTAATGAAAAACTGTTTTTT,CASSLVVLAASRTNEKLFF
TRBD2,many,TRBV28,TRBJ2-5,TGTGCCAGCAGCCCTAACCCGGGACTAGTGGTAGAGACCCAGTACTTC,CASSPNPGLVVETQYF
.,many,TRBV28,TRBJ2-1,TGTGCCAGCAGTTTATACTCACCAACCCGACTAGGGGAATTAGCTCATGAGCAGTTCTTC,CASSLYSPTRLGELAHEQFF
.,.,TRBV29-1,TRBJ1-1,TGCAGCGTGGAGACAGCGGGCAAAAACACTGAAGCTTTCTTT,CSVETAGKNTEAFF
TRBD2,few,TRBV12-5,TRBJ2-1,TGTGCTAGTGGTTTGCCACTAGCGGGAGGAGTGGAGCAGTTCTTC,CASGLPLAGGVEQFF
.,few,TRBV12-3/TRBV12-4,TRBJ2-6,TGTGCCAGCAGTTTAGTGAGGCGGCGGGTCTCTGGGGCCAACGTCCTGACTTTC,CASSLVRRRVSGANVLTF
.,few,TRBV30,TRBJ2-7,TGTGCCTGGAGTGTTGGGACACGGAGCTCCTACGAGCAGTACTTC,CAWSVGTRSSYEQYF
.,.,TRBV10-3,TRBJ2-1,TGTGCCTCATCCTCGGGGCCGGATGAGCAGTTCTTC,CASSSGPDEQFF
.,many,TRBV2,TRBJ2-2,TGTGCCAGCAGAGCGAGGGGGCGGGGGAACACCGGGGAGCTGTTTTTT,CASRARGRGNTGELFF
.,.,TRBV30,TRBJ1-2,TGTGCCTGGAAGTCCTCTTTTGGGGGCTACACCTTC,CAWKSSFGGYTF
TRBD1,.,TRBV19,TRBJ2-3,TGTGCCAGTACCCCGGGACAGGGACCAGATACGCAGTATTTT,CASTPGQGPDTQYF
.,.,TRBV28,TRBJ2-7,TGTGCCAGCAGTTTAGCCGCCGCTAGCTTGGCCTACGAGCAGTACTTC,CASSLAAASLAYEQYF
.,once,TRBV6-9,TRBJ1-2,TGTGCCAGCAGTTACGCCTCCAGGATCGGTGGCTACACCTTC,CASSYASRIGGYTF
TRBD2,many,TRBV20-1,TRBJ2-7,TGCAGTGCTCTAGGGACTAGCGGGAGTTCCTACGAGCAGTACTTC,CSALGTSGSSYEQYF
.,.,TRBV7-7,TRBJ2-5,TGTGCTAGCAGCTTAGGGGCCGGTGGCGCCCAGTACTTC,CASSLGAGGAQYF
.,few,TRBV30,TRBJ1-1,TGTGCCTGGAGTATGACATTCAGGAACACTGAAGCTTTCTTT,CAWSMTFRNTEAFF
TRBD2,few,TRBV6-1,TRBJ2-1,TGTGCCAGCAGTTTTAGCGGGAGCGGGAGTAAGGATGAGCAGTTCTTC,CASSFSGSGSKDEQFF
.,few,TRBV15,TRBJ2-3,TGTGCCACCAGCAGAGATCCCCCCCCCCTCGGCACAGATACGCAGTATTTT,CATSRDPPPLGTDTQYF
TRBD1,many,TRBV3-1,TRBJ2-2,TGTGCCAGCAGCCAGCAACCAACAGGGGTCACCGGGGAGCTGTTTTTT,CASSQQPTGVTGELFF